The clone carrying this T cell receptor (beta chain) appeared a few times. Its specificity is not known. V gave up 0 bases and J gave up 6 bases, with 8 bases separating them. Germline CDR1 reads LGHDT; CDR2 reads YNNKEL (reference sequence). The CDR3 totals 13 residues. The data derive from a study of human T cells and chemical hapten exposure. Across the study: Patch tests containing 0.01% DPC, applied to the upper back, were read at 6 days. Overall study findings and caveats: In the PT1 data, expanded TCR counts showed a positive correlation with patch test score.

TCRdb fed the RACE reads into MiXCR, producing one record per CDR3 protein. The sample contains some 340,000 distinct CDR3 sequences, 5.5% to 8% of which appear only once. Time point indicated: patch test 1, 2 weeks after DPC sensitization. Regarding treatment: therapeutic diphenylcyclopropenone sensitization with weekly scalp DPC. The sequence came from a woman in her late teens or twenties with alopecia areata. Some clones in this sample may be carry-over from other donors' samples. This specimen consisted of whole blood, obtained in connection with sensitization to the hapten diphenylcyclopropenone (DPC). The chain carries TRBV3-1 and TRBJ2-5; D could derive from TRBD1 or TRBD2 (6 bases each). In DNA form, the CDR3 reads TGTGCCAGCAGCCAAGAAGGGGGGCAGACCCAGTACTTC. The encoded protein is CASSQEGGQTQYF.